This entry lists 26 T cell receptor beta chains sequenced from one sample in a study of cytomegalovirus exposure and HLA in healthy donors. 13 Jbeta primers and 60 Vbeta primers were used for the PCR. This table comes from immunoSEQ multiplex PCR, and its TCRdb copy is limited to in-frame clones, with some not included. Of under 200,000 clones in the sample, approximately 84% were seen once. Sequencing was carried out using PBMCs. These receptors were taken from a male donor in good health and CMV-seropositive.

The chain carries TRBV7-9 and TRBJ1-2; TRBD1 aligns across 7 bases. J gave up 6 bases and V 3 bases, and 19 bases lay outside the gene matches. The CDR3 is 18 residues long. CDR1 is SEHNR, CDR2 FQNEAQ, per germline (reference sequence). CDR3 nucleotide sequence: TGTGCCAGCAGCTTGAGGGCCCGGCCCGGGACAGAGGAGGATGGCTACACCTTC. It yields the protein CASSLRARPGTEEDGYTF.

V and J are TRBV10-3 and TRBJ1-4, with a tentative D call TRBD1 (5 bases). Germline assignment: CDR1 ENHRY and CDR2 SYGVKD. This CDR3 has 15 amino acids. V gave up 0 bases and J gave up 5 bases, with 10 bases separating them. The CDR3 bases are TGTGCCATCAGTGAGTCCGGAGGGGACAATGAAAAACTGTTTTTT. It encodes CAISESGGDNEKLFF.

This clone was counted a single time. The chain carries TRBV27 and TRBJ2-7, with D perhaps matching TRBD1 (6 bases). Germline CDR1 reads MNHEY; CDR2 reads SMNVEV (reference sequence). This CDR3 is built from 13 residues. V was trimmed by 1 base and J by 7 bases, leaving 11 bases between them. The CDR3 coding sequence is TGTGCCAGCAGTTTATATACAGGGCGGGAGCAGTACTTC. It translates to CASSLYTGREQYF.

A few counts support this clone. This chain connects TRBV29-1 to TRBJ2-3; a possible D gene is TRBD1 (6 bases). The CDR3 consists of 13 residues. Trimming removed 2 bases from V and 5 bases from J, with 11 bases in between. Germline V gene sequence: CDR1 SQVTM, CDR2 ANQGSEA. The chain's CDR3 is CSVEPGHQDTQYF. The DNA for the CDR3 is TGCAGCGTTGAACCGGGACATCAAGATACGCAGTATTTT.

This chain links TRBV10-3 with TRBJ2-7; 8 positions match TRBD1. Germline assignment: CDR1 ENHRY and CDR2 SYGVKD. This CDR3 contains 14 residues. Trimming at V came to 4 bases and at J to 0 bases, leaving 2 bases not matched to a gene. The CDR3 sequence: CAISAGTGSYEQYF. DNA for the CDR3: TGTGCCATCAGTGCCGGGACAGGCTCCTACGAGCAGTACTTC.

The chain combines TRBV7-9 with TRBJ1-1; 11 bases are shared with TRBD1. Germline lookup yields CDR1 SEHNR and CDR2 FQNEAQ (reference sequence). V lost 2 bases and J lost 9; bases outside the gene matches: 5. This CDR3 has 14 residues. The CDR3 DNA reads TGTGCCAGCAGCTTACCAGGGACAGGGGGTAAAGCTTTCTTT. Translating gives CASSLPGTGGKAFF.

This clone showed up just once. CDR3 protein: CASRQGLWGDHEQYF. CDR3 coding DNA: TGTGCCAGCAGGCAGGGGCTCTGGGGCGATCACGAGCAGTACTTC. J is TRBJ2-5 and V is TRBV7-8; a possible D gene is TRBD1 (6 bases). TRBJ2-7 explains the end of the DNA better; the J call may be wrong. The length of the CDR3 is 15 residues. Germline V gene lookup returns CDR1 SGHVS and CDR2 FQNEAQ.

V gene TRBV27 combines with J gene TRBJ1-5; D remains unclear. This CDR3 spans 15 amino acids. V shed 4 bases and J shed 4 bases, with 14 bases lying between them. Germline CDR1 is MNHEY and CDR2 is SMNVEV (reference sequence). The CDR3 reads CASSSRPVGNQPQHF. The CDR3 DNA sequence: TGTGCCAGCAGTTCCCGGCCAGTCGGGAATCAGCCCCAGCATTTT.

This chain joins TRBV4-2 and TRBJ2-3; tentatively, D is TRBD1 (5 bases). Trimming pared 1 base from V and 4 bases from J, leaving 15 bases between. CDR1 and CDR2 (germline): LGHNA, YNFKEQ. There are 16 residues in the CDR3. The CDR3 nucleotides are TGTGCCAGCAGCCAAGTCCAGGACACTTACGCAGATACGCAGTATTTT. Its protein is CASSQVQDTYADTQYF.

This rearrangement joins TRBV6-5 to TRBJ2-2; TRBD2 is a possible D gene (6 bases). Germline V gives CDR1 MNHEY, CDR2 SVGAGI. This CDR3 region has 16 residues. The V gene lost 0 bases and the J gene lost 2 bases, with 10 bases spanning the gap. The chain's CDR3 is CASSYSSGSNTGELFF. The CDR3 DNA is TGTGCCAGCAGTTACTCTAGCGGTTCAAACACCGGGGAGCTGTTTTTT.

The CDR3 DNA reads TGTGCCAGCAGTCGCTCGCGGACAGGGTACGTCGGGGAGCTGTTTTTT. This codes for CASSRSRTGYVGELFF. V and J are TRBV27 and TRBJ2-2, with TRBD1 identical over 8 bases. This CDR3 spans 16 amino acids. J lost 7 bases, V lost 5 bases, and 12 bases had no gene match. Germline CDR1 reads MNHEY; CDR2 reads SMNVEV (reference sequence).

This clone was found a few times. Its ends do not fully match the called genes, so a read error is possible. The genes are TRBV7-9 and TRBJ1-5; tentative D call: TRBD1 (5 bases). This CDR3 region has 14 residues. In germline, CDR1 is SEHNR, CDR2 FQNEAQ (reference sequence). CDR3 sequence: CSSSLGAGNQPQHF. The DNA of the CDR3 is TGTTCCAGCAGCTTAGGGGCAGGAAATCAGCCCCAGCATTTT.

The chain has TRBV7-8 and TRBJ2-1; TRBD2 is a possible D gene (6 bases). Germline V gene sequence: CDR1 SGHVS, CDR2 FQNEAQ. V was shortened by 5 bases and J by 2 bases, with 10 bases between the two germline ends. This CDR3 contains 14 residues. CDR3 DNA sequence: TGTGCCAGCAGCACGGGAGATCCCTACAATGAGCAGTTCTTC. The encoded protein is CASSTGDPYNEQFF.

The V gene is TRBV7-2, the J gene TRBJ2-7; 10 positions match TRBD1. Per germline, CDR1 SGHTA and CDR2 FQGNSA. This CDR3 has 15 amino acids. V gave up 5 bases and J gave up 3 bases; unmatched junction bases: 7. The DNA for the CDR3 is TGTGCCAGCAGCACGGGACAGGGGTTTTTCTACGAGCAGTACTTC. It encodes CASSTGQGFFYEQYF.

Turning to this clone: Its ends do not fully match the called genes, so a read error is possible. V usage is TRBV9 and J usage is TRBJ2-3, with TRBD1 identical over 10 bases. This CDR3 spans 15 amino acids. Per germline, CDR1 SGDLS and CDR2 YYNGEE. CDR3 nucleotide sequence: TGTGTCAGCAGCCCGGGGACAGGGGCTACAGATACGCAGTATTTT. Its protein is CVSSPGTGATDTQYF.

This chain joins TRBV7-9 and TRBJ2-2, with TRBD2 matching over 9 bases. V was pared by 5 bases and J by 4 bases, with 5 bases of the junction left unmatched. The CDR3 runs 15 residues. CDR1 and CDR2 (germline): SEHNR, FQNEAQ (reference sequence). CDR3 DNA sequence: TGTGCCAGCAGCCCCGGGACTAGCAGCACCGGGGAGCTGTTTTTT. Its translation: CASSPGTSSTGELFF.

This rearrangement joins TRBV10-3 to TRBJ2-7, with 7 bases matching TRBD2. The CDR3 is made up of 15 amino acids. Germline CDR1 is ENHRY and CDR2 is SYGVKD. J lost 3 bases, V lost 0 bases, and 5 bases had no gene match. In nucleotides, the CDR3 is TGTGCCATCAGTGAGTCCACGCTAGCGGTCTACGAGCAGTACTTC. Translating gives CAISESTLAVYEQYF.

This chain joins TRBV30 and TRBJ2-3, with TRBD2 as a possible D gene (6 bases). CDR1 is GTSNPN and CDR2 is SVGIG in the germline V gene (reference sequence). The ends were cut back, 2 bases at V and 5 bases at J, with 11 bases in the middle. This CDR3 is built from 13 residues. CDR3 sequence: CAWSRAGGDTQYF. CDR3 coding DNA: TGTGCCTGGAGTCGAGCCGGGGGAGATACGCAGTATTTT.

The CDR3, as DNA: TGTGCCAGCACCCATGTCCGGGACAGGGGGTACGAGCAGTACTTC. Encoded protein: CASTHVRDRGYEQYF. The chain uses TRBV7-9 and TRBJ2-5, with 11 bases matching TRBD1. Matching the DNA end better, TRBJ2-7 makes the J call doubtful. The CDR3 is 15 amino acids. The germline CDR1 and CDR2 sequences are SEHNR and FQNEAQ (reference sequence).

V gene TRBV19 combines with J gene TRBJ2-5; D is unclear. The CDR3 has 11 residues. V was trimmed by 4 bases and J by 3 bases, leaving 3 bases between them. The germline V gene encodes CDR1 LNHDA and CDR2 SQIVND (reference sequence). CDR3 protein: CASSSKETQYF. CDR3 DNA: TGTGCCAGTAGTAGTAAAGAGACCCAGTACTTC.

V is TRBV6-1 and J is TRBJ1-4, with D uncertain. V lost 4 bases, J lost 6 bases, and 12 bases lay in between. In germline, CDR1 is MNHNS, CDR2 SASEGT. The CDR3 covers 14 residues. The CDR3 bases are TGTGCCAGCAGTGTTTCCCCAGGCGATGAAAAACTGTTTTTT. Translating gives CASSVSPGDEKLFF.

The chain joins TRBV5-1 to TRBJ2-1, with D possibly matching TRBD2 (5 bases). V lost 6 bases and J 0 bases, leaving 13 bases between the germline ends. The CDR3 loop spans 15 amino acids. From germline, CDR1 is SGHRS and CDR2 YFSETQ. The CDR3 nucleotides read TGCGCCAGCACTAGGGAGCCTAGCTCCTACAATGAGCAGTTCTTC. Translated: CASTREPSSYNEQFF.

The rearrangement joins TRBV6-4 to TRBJ2-5; TRBD2 matches at 10 bases. V shed 5 bases, J shed 2 bases, and the junction held 2 bases outside the gene matches. Germline lookup yields CDR1 MRHNA and CDR2 SNTAGT. The length of the CDR3 is 14 residues. CDR3 region: CASSQAGGQETQYF. CDR3 in DNA: TGTGCCAGCAGTCAAGCGGGAGGGCAAGAGACCCAGTACTTC.

The chain employs TRBV28 and TRBJ1-1, with D perhaps TRBD1 (5 bases). The germline V gene has CDR1 MDHEN and CDR2 SYDVKM. The V and J ends lost 2 bases and 11 bases respectively, with 15 bases between them. CDR3 length: 13 amino acids. The CDR3 coding sequence is TGTGCCAGCAGTTTAGGCAGGGAAGAGTCGGCTTTCTTT. This encodes CASSLGREESAFF.

The rearrangement uses TRBV18 and TRBJ1-4, with D hard to call. Trimming cost V 3 bases and J 4 bases, with 15 bases left between them. There are 16 residues in the CDR3. In germline, CDR1 is KGHSH, CDR2 LQKENI. The CDR3: CASSPPTRVRNEKLFF. The CDR3 DNA sequence: TGTGCCAGCTCACCTCCGACGCGGGTTCGTAATGAAAAACTGTTTTTT.

This chain uses TRBV7-9 with TRBJ1-1; TRBD1 is a possible D gene (5 bases). CDR1 SEHNR and CDR2 FQNEAQ come from the germline V gene (reference sequence). V lost 6 bases and J lost 7, with 15 bases in between. The CDR3 runs to 13 residues. The CDR3 protein is CASSAGGTDEAFF. DNA of the CDR3: TGTGCCAGCAGTGCCGGGGGAACCGATGAAGCTTTCTTT.